The 13 T cell receptor beta chains given below trace back to one sample, sequenced in a study of shared clonotypes between healthy human individuals. Here immunoSEQ multiplex PCR was the method, and the copy in TCRdb shows in-frame clones only, minus some. The table includes millions of clones, around 90% detected once. Material: naive CD4+ T cells sorted from blood. Specified subset: CD45RA+ positively selected. The receptors derive from a man aged 18-30 years in good health.

For this clone: The sample carries other DNA sequences with the same CDR3. The rearrangement uses TRBV5-4 and TRBJ2-1; TRBD2 aligns across 11 bases. The CDR3 spans 15 residues. Looked up from germline, CDR1 is SGHNT and CDR2 is YYREEE (reference sequence). The junction had 3 bases not matched to a gene; V was cut back by 0 bases and J by 7 bases. The CDR3 loop reads CASSLGLAGRNEQFF. The CDR3 DNA reads TGTGCCAGCAGCTTGGGACTAGCGGGACGAAATGAGCAGTTCTTC. Combining the CDR3 with reference TRBV5-4 and TRBJ2-1 gives the whole variable domain ETGVTQSPTHLIKTRGQQVTLRCSSQSGHNTVSWYQQALGQGPQFIFQYYREEENGRGNFPPRFSGLQFPNYSSELNVNALELDDSALYLCASSLGLAGRNEQFFGPGTRLTVL.

CDR3 DNA: TGTGCCAGCAGCTCTCGGGGAGCCTTGGGGTACGAGCAGTACTTC. It is translated as CASSSRGALGYEQYF. The chain couples TRBV2 to TRBJ2-7; possible D gene TRBD2, 5 bases. V was pared by 6 bases and J by 4 bases, with 19 bases between. Germline V lookup: CDR1 SNHLY, CDR2 FYNNEI. This CDR3 comprises 15 residues.

The chain recombines TRBV27 with TRBJ1-5, with TRBD1 matching over 9 bases. The CDR3 spans 13 residues. Germline V gene lookup returns CDR1 MNHEY and CDR2 SMNVEV (reference sequence). Trimming removed 6 bases from V and 7 bases from J; junction bases left unmatched: 4. The CDR3 reads CASRDRGGQPQHF. CDR3 sequence (DNA): TGTGCCAGCAGGGACAGGGGCGGGCAGCCCCAGCATTTT.

The CDR3 sequence: CASSSIRGGEDTQYF. In nucleotides, the CDR3 is TGCGCCAGCAGCTCGATCAGGGGGGGTGAAGATACGCAGTATTTT. The chain employs TRBV5-1 and TRBJ2-3; tentatively, D is TRBD1 or TRBD2 (7 bases each). The CDR3 is made up of 15 amino acids. Trimming shortened V by 3 bases and J by 5 bases, and 16 bases separated the two germline ends. The V gene's germline CDR1 is SGHRS and CDR2 YFSETQ.

This clone was seen a single time. The CDR3 DNA is TGTGCTAGTGGTACTACAGGACCACGCCGGTTCTTC. As protein: CASGTTGPRRFF. This chain joins TRBV12-5 and TRBJ2-1; D possibly corresponds to TRBD1 (5 bases). Germline V gene sequence: CDR1 LGHNT, CDR2 FRNRAP. CDR3 size: 12 residues. Trimming removed 5 bases at V and 15 bases at J, with 17 bases between.

The CDR3 spells CAWTAQSGRITDTQYF. DNA of the CDR3: TGTGCCTGGACAGCGCAGAGCGGGAGGATCACAGATACGCAGTATTTT. The V and J genes are TRBV30 and TRBJ2-3; 9 positions match TRBD2. The germline V gene has CDR1 GTSNPN and CDR2 SVGIG (reference sequence). The J segment lost 2 bases and the V segment lost 4 bases, leaving 10 bases of the junction unmatched. The CDR3 runs to 16 residues.

The chain couples TRBV2 to TRBJ2-5, with D unresolved. The CDR3 totals 12 residues. V lost 10 bases to trimming and J lost 5 bases, with 14 bases between them. From germline, CDR1 is SNHLY and CDR2 FYNNEI. The CDR3 here is CATVELGETQYF. CDR3 nucleotides: TGTGCCACCGTGGAGTTAGGGGAGACCCAGTACTTC.

This chain joins TRBV29-1 and TRBJ1-2; D is uncertain. The CDR3 length is 12 residues. The germline CDR1 and CDR2 sequences are SQVTM and ANQGSEA. Trimming removed 4 bases at V and 3 bases at J, with 9 bases between. The CDR3 reads CSVVSSDYGYTF. The CDR3 nucleotides read TGCAGCGTTGTTTCCTCGGACTATGGCTACACCTTC.

The chain employs TRBV19 and TRBJ2-2; D call uncertain. Per the germline V gene, CDR1 is LNHDA and CDR2 is SQIVND (reference sequence). This CDR3 is built from 15 residues. V dropped 7 bases and J dropped 1 base, with 13 bases sitting between them. CDR3 amino acids: CASTGGRRNTGELFF. Here the CDR3 DNA reads TGTGCCAGTACCGGCGGCAGGAGGAACACCGGGGAGCTGTTTTTT.

This chain connects TRBV29-1 to TRBJ2-5; perhaps TRBD2 as D (7 bases). The CDR3 spans 14 residues. Germline V lookup: CDR1 SQVTM, CDR2 ANQGSEA. Trimming took off 4 bases at V and 5 bases at J, with 17 bases between the two ends. CDR3 bases: TGCAGCGTTGCAAGGGAAGGGGGGGGTGAGACCCAGTACTTC. It specifies CSVAREGGGETQYF.

The rearrangement uses TRBV5-1 and TRBJ2-2; a weak D match, TRBD2 (6 bases). This CDR3 spans 14 amino acids. Deletions cut 6 bases from V and 4 bases from J, with 13 bases between. CDR1 and CDR2 from the germline V gene are SGHRS and YFSETQ. CDR3 nucleotide sequence: TGCGCCAGCATCCCTGGCGGGGCCACCGGGGAGCTGTTTTTT. Translation: CASIPGGATGELFF.

The rearrangement joins TRBV28 to TRBJ1-6; D remains ambiguous. Germline CDR1 and CDR2: MDHEN and SYDVKM. The CDR3 contains 18 residues. The V and J ends lost 5 bases and 0 bases respectively, with 17 bases between them. The CDR3 bases are TGTGCCAGCAGTCCTAGTCGATCGGGCAGCTCCTATAATTCACCCCTCCACTTT. Encoded protein: CASSPSRSGSSYNSPLHF. Together with reference TRBV28 and TRBJ1-6, the CDR3 gives the full variable domain: DVKVTQSSRYLVKRTGEKVFLECVQDMDHENMFWYRQDPGLGLRLIYFSYDVKMKEKGDIPEGYSVSREKKERFSLILESASTNQTSMYLCASSPSRSGSSYNSPLHFGNGTRLTVT.

The chain carries TRBV4-3 and TRBJ2-6; D uncertain. Germline-derived CDR1 and CDR2 are LGHNA and YSLEER. The CDR3 loop spans 14 amino acids. Trimming pared 0 bases from V and 0 bases from J, leaving 0 bases between. The CDR3: CASSQDSGANVLTF. The CDR3, as DNA: TGCGCCAGCAGCCAAGACTCTGGGGCCAACGTCCTGACTTTC.